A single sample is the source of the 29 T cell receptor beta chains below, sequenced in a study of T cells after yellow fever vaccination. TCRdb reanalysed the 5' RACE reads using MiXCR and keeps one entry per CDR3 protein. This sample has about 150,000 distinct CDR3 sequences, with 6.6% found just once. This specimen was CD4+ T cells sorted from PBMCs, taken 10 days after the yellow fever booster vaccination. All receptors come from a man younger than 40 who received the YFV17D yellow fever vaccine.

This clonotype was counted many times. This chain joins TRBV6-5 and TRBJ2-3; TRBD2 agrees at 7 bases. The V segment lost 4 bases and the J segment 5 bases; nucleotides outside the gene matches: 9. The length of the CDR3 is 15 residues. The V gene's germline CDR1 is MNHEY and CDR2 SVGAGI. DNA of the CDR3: TGTGCCAGCAGTTTAAGAGGGAGGGCCGGAGATACGCAGTATTTT. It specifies CASSLRGRAGDTQYF.

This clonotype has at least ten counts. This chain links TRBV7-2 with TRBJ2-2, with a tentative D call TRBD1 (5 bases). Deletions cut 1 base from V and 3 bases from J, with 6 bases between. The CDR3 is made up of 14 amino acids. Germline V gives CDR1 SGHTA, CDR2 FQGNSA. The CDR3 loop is CASSLVGDTGELFF. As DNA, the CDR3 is TGTGCCAGCAGCTTAGTAGGGGACACCGGGGAGCTGTTTTTT. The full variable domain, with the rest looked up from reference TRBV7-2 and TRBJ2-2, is GAGVSQSPSNKVTEKGKDVELRCDPISGHTALYWYRQSLGQGLEFLIYFQGNSAPDKSGLPSDRFSAERTGGSVSTLTIQRTQQEDSAVYLCASSLVGDTGELFFGEGSRLTVL.

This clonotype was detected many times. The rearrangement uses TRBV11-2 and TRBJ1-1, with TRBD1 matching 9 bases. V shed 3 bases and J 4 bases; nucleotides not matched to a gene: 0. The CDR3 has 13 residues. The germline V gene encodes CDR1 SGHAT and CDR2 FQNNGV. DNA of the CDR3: TGTGCCAGCAGCTTGACAGGGGGCACTGAAGCTTTCTTT. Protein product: CASSLTGGTEAFF. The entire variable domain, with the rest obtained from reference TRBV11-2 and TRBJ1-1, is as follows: EAGVAQSPRYKIIEKRQSVAFWCNPISGHATLYWYQQILGQGPKLLIQFQNNGVVDDSQLPKDRFSAERLKGVDSTLKIQPAKLEDSAVYLCASSLTGGTEAFFGQGTRLTVV.

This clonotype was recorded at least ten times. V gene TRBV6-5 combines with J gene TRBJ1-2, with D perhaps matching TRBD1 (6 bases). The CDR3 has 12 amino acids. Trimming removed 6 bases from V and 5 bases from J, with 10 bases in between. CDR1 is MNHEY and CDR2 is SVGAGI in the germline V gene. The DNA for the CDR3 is TGTGCCAGCAGCCCCGGGACATATGGCTACACCTTC. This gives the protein CASSPGTYGYTF.

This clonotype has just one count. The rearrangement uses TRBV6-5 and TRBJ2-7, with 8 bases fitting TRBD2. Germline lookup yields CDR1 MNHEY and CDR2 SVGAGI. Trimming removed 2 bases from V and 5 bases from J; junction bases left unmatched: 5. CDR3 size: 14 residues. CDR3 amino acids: CASSYGGTRNEQYF. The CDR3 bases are TGTGCCAGCAGTTACGGCGGGACTAGAAACGAGCAGTACTTC.

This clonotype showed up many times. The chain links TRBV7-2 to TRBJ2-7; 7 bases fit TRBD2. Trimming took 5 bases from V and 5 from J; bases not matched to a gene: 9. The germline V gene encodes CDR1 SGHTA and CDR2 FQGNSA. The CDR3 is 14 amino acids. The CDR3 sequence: CASSPGGSLNEQYF. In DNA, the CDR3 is TGTGCCAGCAGCCCGGGCGGGAGCCTCAACGAGCAGTACTTC.

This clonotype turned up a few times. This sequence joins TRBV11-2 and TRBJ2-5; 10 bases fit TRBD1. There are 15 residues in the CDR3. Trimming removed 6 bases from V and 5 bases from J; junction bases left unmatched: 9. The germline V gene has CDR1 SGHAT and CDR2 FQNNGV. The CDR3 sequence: CASSSDRGLTETQYF. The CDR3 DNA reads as TGTGCCAGCAGTAGCGACAGGGGGCTCACGGAGACCCAGTACTTC.

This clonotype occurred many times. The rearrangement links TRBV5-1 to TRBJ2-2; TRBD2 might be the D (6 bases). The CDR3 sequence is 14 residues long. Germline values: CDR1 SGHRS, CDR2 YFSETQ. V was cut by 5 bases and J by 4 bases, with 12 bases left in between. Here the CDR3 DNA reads TGCGCCAGCAGGGAGGGGAGCCGCACCGGGGAGCTGTTTTTT. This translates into CASREGSRTGELFF.

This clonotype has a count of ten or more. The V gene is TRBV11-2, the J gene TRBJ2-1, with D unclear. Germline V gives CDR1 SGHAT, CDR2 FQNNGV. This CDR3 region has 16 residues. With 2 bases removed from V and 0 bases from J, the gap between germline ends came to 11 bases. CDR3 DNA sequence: TGTGCCAGCAGCTTATCGGACGGGTACTCCTACAATGAGCAGTTCTTC. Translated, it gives CASSLSDGYSYNEQFF.

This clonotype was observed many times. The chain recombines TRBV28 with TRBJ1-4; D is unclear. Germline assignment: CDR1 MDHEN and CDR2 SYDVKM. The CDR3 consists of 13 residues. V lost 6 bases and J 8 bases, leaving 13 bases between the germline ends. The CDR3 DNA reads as TGTGCCAGCAGCCTTATCATTAAGGAAAAACTGTTTTTT. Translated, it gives CASSLIIKEKLFF. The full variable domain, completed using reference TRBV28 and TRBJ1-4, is DVKVTQSSRYLVKRTGEKVFLECVQDMDHENMFWYRQDPGLGLRLIYFSYDVKMKEKGDIPEGYSVSREKKERFSLILESASTNQTSMYLCASSLIIKEKLFFGSGTQLSVL.

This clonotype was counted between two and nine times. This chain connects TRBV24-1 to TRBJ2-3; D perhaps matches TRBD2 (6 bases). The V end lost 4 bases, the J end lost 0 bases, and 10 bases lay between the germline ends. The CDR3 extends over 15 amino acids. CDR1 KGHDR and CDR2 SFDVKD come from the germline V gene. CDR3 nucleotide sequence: TGTGCCACCAGTGAAATTAGCGGAAGCACAGATACGCAGTATTTT. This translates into CATSEISGSTDTQYF.

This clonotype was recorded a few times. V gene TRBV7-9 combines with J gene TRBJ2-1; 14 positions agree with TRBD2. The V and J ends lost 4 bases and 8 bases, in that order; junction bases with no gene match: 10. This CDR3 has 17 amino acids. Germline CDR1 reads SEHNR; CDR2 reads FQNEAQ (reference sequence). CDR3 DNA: TGTGCCAGCAGCTCCTCCGGGACTAGCGGGAGTGGCGATGAGCAGTTCTTC. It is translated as CASSSSGTSGSGDEQFF. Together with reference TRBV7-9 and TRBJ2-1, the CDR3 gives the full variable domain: DTGVSQNPRHKITKRGQNVTFRCDPISEHNRLYWYRQTLGQGPEFLTYFQNEAQLEKSRLLSDRFSAERPKGSFSTLEIQRTEQGDSAMYLCASSSSGTSGSGDEQFFGPGTRLTVL.

In DNA, the CDR3 is TGTGCCAGGGACATATACGAGCAGTACTTC. Encoded protein: CARDIYEQYF. V usage is TRBV21-1 and J usage is TRBJ2-7; the table's D call of TRBD1 was not tested on the DNA. TRBV21-1 is a known pseudogene. This CDR3 is built from 10 residues.

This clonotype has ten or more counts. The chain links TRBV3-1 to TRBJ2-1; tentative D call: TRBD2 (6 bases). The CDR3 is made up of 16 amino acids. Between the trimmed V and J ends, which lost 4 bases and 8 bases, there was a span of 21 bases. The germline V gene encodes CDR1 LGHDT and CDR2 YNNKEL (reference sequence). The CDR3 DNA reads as TGTGCCAGCAGCCTACTCGTGCGGGTGGGGGAGGATGAGCAGTTCTTC. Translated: CASSLLVRVGEDEQFF.

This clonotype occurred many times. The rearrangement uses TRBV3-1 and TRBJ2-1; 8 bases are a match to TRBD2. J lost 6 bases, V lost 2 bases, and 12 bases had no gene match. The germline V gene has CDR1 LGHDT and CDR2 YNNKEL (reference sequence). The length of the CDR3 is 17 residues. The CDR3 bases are TGTGCCAGCAGCCAAACGCCCTCGGGAGGGCCCAGCAATGAGCAGTTCTTC. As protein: CASSQTPSGGPSNEQFF.

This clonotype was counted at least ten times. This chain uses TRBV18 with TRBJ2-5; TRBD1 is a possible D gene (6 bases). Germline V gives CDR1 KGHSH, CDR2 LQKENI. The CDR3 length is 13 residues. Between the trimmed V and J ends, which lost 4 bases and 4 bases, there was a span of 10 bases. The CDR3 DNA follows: TGTGCCAGCTCACGGGGGCCAACAGAGACCCAGTACTTC. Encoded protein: CASSRGPTETQYF.

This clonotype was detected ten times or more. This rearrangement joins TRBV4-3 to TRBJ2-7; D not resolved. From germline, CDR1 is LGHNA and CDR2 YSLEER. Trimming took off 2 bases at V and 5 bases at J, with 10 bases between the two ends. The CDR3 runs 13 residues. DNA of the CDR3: TGCGCCAGCAGCCAAAGTCAGAGTGACGAGCAGTACTTC. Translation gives CASSQSQSDEQYF.

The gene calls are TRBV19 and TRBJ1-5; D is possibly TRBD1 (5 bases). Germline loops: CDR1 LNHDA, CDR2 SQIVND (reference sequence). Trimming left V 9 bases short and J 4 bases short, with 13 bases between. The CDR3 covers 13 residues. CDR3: CASKGFTNQPQHF. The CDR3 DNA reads TGTGCCAGCAAGGGGTTTACAAATCAGCCCCAGCATTTT.

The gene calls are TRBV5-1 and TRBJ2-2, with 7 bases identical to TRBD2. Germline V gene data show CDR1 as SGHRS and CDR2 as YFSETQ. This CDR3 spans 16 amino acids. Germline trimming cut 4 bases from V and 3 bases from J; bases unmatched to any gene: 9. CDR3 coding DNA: TGCGCCAGCAGCCAGACGGGACGGGGGGACACCGGGGAGCTGTTTTTT. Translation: CASSQTGRGDTGELFF.

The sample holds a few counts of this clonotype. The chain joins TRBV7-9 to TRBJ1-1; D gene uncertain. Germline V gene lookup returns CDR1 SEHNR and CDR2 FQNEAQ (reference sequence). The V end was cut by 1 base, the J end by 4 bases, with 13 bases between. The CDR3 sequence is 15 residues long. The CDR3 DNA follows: TGTGCCAGCAGCTTAGGGGAAACCCTGGGCACTGAAGCTTTCTTT. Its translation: CASSLGETLGTEAFF.

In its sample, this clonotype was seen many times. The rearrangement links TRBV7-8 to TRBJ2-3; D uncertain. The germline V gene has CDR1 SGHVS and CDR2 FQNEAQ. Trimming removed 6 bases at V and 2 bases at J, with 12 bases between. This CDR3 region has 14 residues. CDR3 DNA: TGTGCCAGCAGGCTAGAAGGGCTCACAGATACGCAGTATTTT. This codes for CASRLEGLTDTQYF.

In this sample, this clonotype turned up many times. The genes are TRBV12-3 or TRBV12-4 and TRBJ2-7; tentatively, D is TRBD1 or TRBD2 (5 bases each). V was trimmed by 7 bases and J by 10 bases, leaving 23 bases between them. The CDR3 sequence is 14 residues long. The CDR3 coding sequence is TGTGCCAGCACTAGATCGGGGACCCGAGGGAGACAGTACTTC. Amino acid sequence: CASTRSGTRGRQYF.

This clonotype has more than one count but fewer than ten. CDR3: CASSAPGNSYEQYF. CDR3 sequence (DNA): TGTGCCAGCAGCGCTCCGGGTAACTCCTACGAGCAGTACTTC. The V gene is TRBV7-2, the J gene TRBJ2-7; D gene uncertain. V gave up 5 bases and J gave up 0 bases, with 11 bases separating them. The CDR3 has 14 amino acids. Germline assignment: CDR1 SGHTA and CDR2 FQGNSA.

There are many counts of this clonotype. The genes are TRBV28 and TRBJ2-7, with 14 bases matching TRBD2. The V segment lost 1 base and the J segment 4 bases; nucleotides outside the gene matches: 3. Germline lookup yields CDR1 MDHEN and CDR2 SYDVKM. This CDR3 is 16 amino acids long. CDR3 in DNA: TGTGCCAGCAGTTTATCTGGGACTAGCGGGAGTTACGAGCAGTACTTC. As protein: CASSLSGTSGSYEQYF.

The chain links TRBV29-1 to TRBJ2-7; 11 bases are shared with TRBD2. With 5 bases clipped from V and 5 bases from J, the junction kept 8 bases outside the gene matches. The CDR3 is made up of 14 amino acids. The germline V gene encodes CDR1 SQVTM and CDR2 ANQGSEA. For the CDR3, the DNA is TGCAGCGTTACAGCGGGACTAGCGGAAGACGAGCAGTACTTC. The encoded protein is CSVTAGLAEDEQYF.

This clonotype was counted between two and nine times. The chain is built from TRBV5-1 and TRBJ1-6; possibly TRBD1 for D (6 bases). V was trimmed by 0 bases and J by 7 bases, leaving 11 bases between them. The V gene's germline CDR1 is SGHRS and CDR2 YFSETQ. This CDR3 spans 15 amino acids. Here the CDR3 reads CASSLVDRENSPLHF. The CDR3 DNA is TGCGCCAGCAGCTTGGTGGACAGAGAAAATTCACCCCTCCACTTT.

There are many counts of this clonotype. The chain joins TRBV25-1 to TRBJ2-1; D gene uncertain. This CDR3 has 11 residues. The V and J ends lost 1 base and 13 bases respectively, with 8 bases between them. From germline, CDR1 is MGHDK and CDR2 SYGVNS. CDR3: CASSELWEQFF. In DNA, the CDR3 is TGTGCCAGCAGTGAATTGTGGGAACAGTTCTTC.

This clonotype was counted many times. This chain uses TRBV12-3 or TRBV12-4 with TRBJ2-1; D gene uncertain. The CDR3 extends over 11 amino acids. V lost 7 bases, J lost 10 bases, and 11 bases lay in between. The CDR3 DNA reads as TGTGCCAGCACCCAGCTAAGCGAGCAGTTCTTC. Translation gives CASTQLSEQFF.

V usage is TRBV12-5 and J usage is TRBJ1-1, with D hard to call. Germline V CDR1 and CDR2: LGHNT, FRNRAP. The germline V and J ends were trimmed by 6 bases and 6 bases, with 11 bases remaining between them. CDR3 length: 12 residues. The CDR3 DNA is TGTGCTAGTGGCCAAGGACGGGCTGAAGCTTTCTTT. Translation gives CASGQGRAEAFF.